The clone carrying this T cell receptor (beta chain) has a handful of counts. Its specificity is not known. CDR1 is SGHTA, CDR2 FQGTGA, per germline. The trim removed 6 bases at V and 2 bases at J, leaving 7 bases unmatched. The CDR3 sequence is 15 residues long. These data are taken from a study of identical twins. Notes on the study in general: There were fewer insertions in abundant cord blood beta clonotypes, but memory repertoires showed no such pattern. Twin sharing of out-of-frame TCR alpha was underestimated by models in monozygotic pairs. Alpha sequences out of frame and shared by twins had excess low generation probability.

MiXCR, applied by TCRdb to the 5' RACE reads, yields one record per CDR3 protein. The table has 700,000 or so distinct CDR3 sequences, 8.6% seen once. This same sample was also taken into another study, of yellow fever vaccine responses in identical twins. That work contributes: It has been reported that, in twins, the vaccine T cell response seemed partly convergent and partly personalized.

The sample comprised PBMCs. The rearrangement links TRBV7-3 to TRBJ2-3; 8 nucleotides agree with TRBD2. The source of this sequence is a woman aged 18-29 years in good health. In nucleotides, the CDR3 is TGTGCCAGCAGGTTAGCGGGGTACGACACAGATACGCAGTATTTT. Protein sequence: CASRLAGYDTDTQYF.